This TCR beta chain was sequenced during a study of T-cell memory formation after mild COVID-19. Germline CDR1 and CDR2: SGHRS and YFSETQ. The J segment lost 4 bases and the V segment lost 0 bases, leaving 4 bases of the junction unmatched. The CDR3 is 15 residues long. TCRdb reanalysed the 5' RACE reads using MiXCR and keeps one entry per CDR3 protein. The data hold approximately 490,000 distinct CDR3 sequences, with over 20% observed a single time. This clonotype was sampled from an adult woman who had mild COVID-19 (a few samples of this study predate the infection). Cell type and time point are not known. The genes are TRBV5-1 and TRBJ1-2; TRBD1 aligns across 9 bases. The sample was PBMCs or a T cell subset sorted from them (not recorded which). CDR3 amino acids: CASSLGTGEGYGYTF. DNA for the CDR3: TGCGCCAGCAGCTTGGGGACAGGGGAAGGCTATGGCTACACCTTC.